Following are 14 T cell receptor beta chains from one sample sequenced in a study of T-cell reconstitution after alpha-beta-depleted transplantation in children. It was with unique molecular identifiers that the TCRbeta library was prepared. TCRdb redid the calling of the PCR reads with MiXCR, one entry per CDR3 protein. The data hold about 400,000 distinct CDR3 sequences, with roughly 14% observed a single time. This specimen consisted of PBMCs, obtained from the stem cell graft. These TCRs come from a human donor who donated a stem cell graft to a child with Fanconi anemia.

J is TRBJ1-5 and V is TRBV29-1, with TRBD1 matching 7 bases. The CDR3 runs to 15 residues. Germline V gene lookup returns CDR1 SQVTM and CDR2 ANQGSEA. V trimming: 7 bases; J trimming: 0 bases; junction bases outside the gene matches: 9. Written as DNA, the CDR3 is TGCAGCGCCCCAGGGGGACCAGGTAGCAATCAGCCCCAGCATTTT. Encoded protein: CSAPGGPGSNQPQHF.

This clonotype was detected many times. This chain links TRBV12-3 or TRBV12-4 with TRBJ1-1; the match to TRBD1 covers 8 bases. This CDR3 spans 13 amino acids. The ends lost 4 bases at V and 4 bases at J; junction bases unmatched: 2. CDR3 in DNA: TGTGCCAGCAGTTCCACAGGGGGCACTGAAGCTTTCTTT. It encodes CASSSTGGTEAFF.

This clonotype has at least ten counts. This chain uses TRBV10-1 with TRBJ2-2, with a weak D call TRBD1 (6 bases). The germline V gene has CDR1 WNHNN and CDR2 SYGVQD (reference sequence). V gave up 2 bases and J gave up 5 bases, with 9 bases separating them. There are 14 residues in the CDR3. DNA of the CDR3: TGCGCCAGCAGTGAGACAGGGCGTACCGGGGAGCTGTTTTTT. This translates into CASSETGRTGELFF.

This clonotype showed up just a few times. The J gene is TRBJ2-5, the V gene TRBV5-5; TRBD2 matches 12 bases. Germline CDR1 and CDR2: SGHKS and YYEKEE (reference sequence). This CDR3 spans 15 amino acids. Trimming cost V 4 bases and J 4 bases; bases outside gene matches: 5. CDR3 loop: CASSTGTSGRETQYF. The CDR3 bases are TGTGCCAGCAGCACCGGGACTAGCGGGCGAGAGACCCAGTACTTC.

The V call is TRBV9, the J call TRBJ1-3, with D possibly matching TRBD1 (6 bases). The CDR3 is 17 amino acids. CDR1 is SGDLS, CDR2 YYNGEE, per germline. The V end lost 0 bases, the J end lost 0 bases, and 13 bases lay between the germline ends. The CDR3 nucleotides read TGTGCCAGCAGCGTAGGAGGACAGTTTATCTCTGGAAACACCATATATTTT. This gives the protein CASSVGGQFISGNTIYF.

There are many counts of this clonotype. The chain is built from TRBV9 and TRBJ2-1; D is uncertain. The CDR3 runs 14 residues. V was shortened by 0 bases and J by 9 bases, with 13 bases between the two germline ends. Per the germline V gene, CDR1 is SGDLS and CDR2 is YYNGEE. The DNA for the CDR3 is TGTGCCAGCAGCGTAGCTGGGTCAATCGGTGAGCAGTTCTTC. It translates to CASSVAGSIGEQFF.

V is TRBV20-1 and J is TRBJ2-5; 12 positions match TRBD2. Germline trimming cut 5 bases from V and 5 bases from J; bases unmatched to any gene: 18. The CDR3 length is 18 residues. Looked up from germline, CDR1 is DFQATT and CDR2 is SNEGSKA (reference sequence). The CDR3 nucleotides read TGCAGTGCTTCACGAGGAGGACTAGCGGGGTTTCCTAGTGAGACCCAGTACTTC. Protein product: CSASRGGLAGFPSETQYF.

This chain links TRBV10-2 with TRBJ2-2; 10 bases are shared with TRBD2. The CDR3 runs to 17 residues. The V gene's germline CDR1 is WSHSY and CDR2 SAAADI. J was trimmed by 0 bases and V by 6 bases; bases with no gene match: 7. In DNA, the CDR3 is TGCGCCAGCAGCGCCGCTAGCGGGGGCTCGAACACCGGGGAGCTGTTTTTT. Translated, it gives CASSAASGGSNTGELFF.

The table lists this clonotype with many counts. The gene calls are TRBV5-1 and TRBJ1-1; D gene unclear. Trimming pared 3 bases from V and 4 bases from J, leaving 19 bases between. The CDR3 totals 16 residues. Germline values: CDR1 SGHRS, CDR2 YFSETQ. This CDR3 reads CASSSMDLAATTEAFF. In DNA, the CDR3 is TGCGCCAGCAGCTCCATGGACCTTGCCGCTACCACTGAAGCTTTCTTT. The whole variable domain, remainder taken from reference TRBV5-1 and TRBJ1-1, is KAGVTQTPRYLIKTRGQQVTLSCSPISGHRSVSWYQQTPGQGLQFLFEYFSETQRNKGNFPGRFSGRQFSNSRSEMNVSTLELGDSALYLCASSSMDLAATTEAFFGQGTRLTVV.

The CDR3 region has the DNA TGTGCCAGCAGGGCGGGACAGACCTTCAACACTGAAGCTTTCTTT. It translates to CASRAGQTFNTEAFF. The rearrangement joins TRBV2 to TRBJ1-1; 7 nucleotides line up with TRBD1. The J segment lost 2 bases and the V segment lost 6 bases, leaving 9 bases of the junction unmatched. CDR3 size: 15 residues. The germline V gene has CDR1 SNHLY and CDR2 FYNNEI.

Ten or more counts support this clonotype. The chain couples TRBV4-2 to TRBJ1-5; possibly TRBD1 for D (5 bases). CDR3 length: 15 residues. The V gene lost 1 base and the J gene lost 6 bases, with 13 bases spanning the gap. Germline V gene lookup returns CDR1 LGHNA and CDR2 YNFKEQ. This chain's CDR3 is CASSQGGGRGQPQHF. Here the CDR3 DNA reads TGTGCCAGCAGCCAAGGGGGCGGGAGAGGTCAGCCCCAGCATTTT.

This clonotype was detected ten times or more. This rearrangement joins TRBV12-3 or TRBV12-4 to TRBJ1-1; D gene ambiguous. Trimming left V 0 bases short and J 7 bases short, with 3 bases between. The CDR3 totals 11 residues. The CDR3 sequence is CASSLAVEAFF. DNA of the CDR3: TGTGCCAGCAGTTTAGCTGTTGAAGCTTTCTTT.

This clonotype was observed at least ten times. J is TRBJ2-5 and V is TRBV5-6, with D unresolved. Trimming cost V 3 bases and J 8 bases, with 11 bases left between them. Germline V gene lookup returns CDR1 SGHDT and CDR2 YYEEEE. The CDR3 sequence is 12 residues long. CDR3 loop: CASSSSGPTQYF. CDR3 nucleotide sequence: TGTGCCAGCAGCTCCTCTGGTCCCACCCAGTACTTC.

The chain combines TRBV5-1 with TRBJ1-1; D ambiguous. V lost 5 bases and J 1 base, leaving 15 bases between the germline ends. CDR1 is SGHRS and CDR2 is YFSETQ in the germline V gene. The CDR3 loop spans 15 amino acids. This chain's CDR3 is CASSGTTSRNTEAFF. DNA of the CDR3: TGCGCCAGCAGTGGTACTACCAGCCGGAACACTGAAGCTTTCTTT.